This T cell receptor beta chain was captured by sequencing in a study of blood T cells in healthy people across ages (dated by TCRdb to the mid-2010s). For context, the study as a whole: In model experiments, template switching captured roughly one uniquely barcoded TCR beta cDNA molecule for every two T cells. To track age-related changes in TCR beta repertoire diversity, the study relied on deep sequencing normalized with unique cDNA molecular identifiers. Donors were grouped into four age groups: young (average approximately 15 years), middle-aged (around 39), aged (around 60) and long-lived (approximately 82). For two donors (one aged 18 to 29 and one aged 80 or older), the study analyzed two additional independent replicas of 1 million unique cDNA reads from the same blood draw. What the authors observed across the whole study: Total diversity estimates from one million sequenced T cells were considered lower bounds and underestimates. Compared with the aged group, more naive CD4+ T cells, fewer expanded clones and increased TCR diversity were shown by the long-lived group, suggesting age selection. The CMV infection status of donors was not known, potentially confounding age-related changes in expanded clonotypes. Observed TCR beta diversity per million T cells fell roughly linearly with age, and a significant reduction was already apparent by age about 36. The percentage of naive T cells measured by flow cytometry correlated strongly with observed TCR beta diversity. Since profiling was done on bulk unsorted PBMCs, naive and antigen-experienced compartments could not be conclusively compared.

Libraries were made using 5' RACE. Sequencing relied on an Illumina HiSeq 2500. A second PCR of 7 to 11 cycles was run with a J-beta primer mix and a sample-barcoded 5' primer. Each TCR beta cDNA molecule received a unique molecular identifier from a template-switch 5' adaptor carrying 12 random nucleotides. Each sample yielded at least 2.5 million CDR3-containing paired-end reads. The Mint cDNA synthesis kit, primed by a TRBC-specific oligonucleotide, was used to synthesize first-strand cDNA from all RNA. Following uracil-DNA glycosylase treatment, a first 18-cycle PCR with universal primers M1SS and BC2_uni_R was performed on all cDNA. Processing in the source paper ran as follows. For normalization, 1 million high-quality reads were randomly selected from each sample, with every read carrying a distinct molecular identifier. Reads sharing molecular identifiers were discarded rather than binned into consensus sequences. MiTCR, set to a Q25 quality threshold and the strictest error-elimination algorithm, was used for CDR3 identification, clonotype clustering and error correction. Lower-bound total TCR beta diversity was estimated with a nonparametric unseen species model using Euler transformation. TCRdb handled the public reads itself, with Q25 trimming in fastp and clone calling in MiXCR, and kept productive beta chains. Every CDR3 protein is listed once, alongside the most common genes and DNA of its rows. V and J calls and clone size were set by TCRdb, not the authors. This sample gives fewer than 1,200,000 distinct CDR3 sequences in total; under 30% of them show up just once. Around 0.75% of the sample is held by the ten biggest clonotypes.

Notes on this clonotype: The antigen it recognizes is unknown. Per-nucleotide qualities are absent, and no much larger clonotype sits a single base away.

The CDR3 measures 13 amino acids from cysteine to phenylalanine. Left in the record is the CDR3 DNA by itself, 39 bases read in frame from the first base. According to the germline V gene, CDR1 reads SNHLY and CDR2 reads FYNNEI. Trimming takes 6 bases from V and 2 bases from J, and the germline ends sit 9 bases apart. Donors were about 36 systemically healthy Caucasian individuals from Russia aged roughly 6 to 90 years. Each donor gave about 9.7 milliliters of peripheral blood, drawn into EDTA-treated Vacutainer tubes. Ficoll-Paque density-gradient centrifugation was used to isolate PBMCs, with at least 7 million obtained per sample. Total RNA, at least 6 micrograms per sample, was extracted from PBMCs with Trizol reagent. For every donor, an aliquot of PBMCs went through flow cytometry to measure the percentages of naive CD45RAhigh/CD27high T cells. This sample also belongs to another study, concerning T cells of mothers and their children. As noted in the second study: The donors were nine systemically healthy Caucasian individuals, made up of three mothers and their six children. cDNA synthesis used all of the extracted RNA, with 1.5 ug of RNA in each 15 ul reaction. In the second PCR, the M1S primer added sample barcodes and 2-4 random nucleotides. Over 9.5 million TCR beta CDR3 reads were obtained for each mother, and around 3 million reads were obtained for each child. In both related and unrelated pairs, thymic selection shapes the output of TCR recombination in a similar way, with inherited differences having only a minor effect. Normalized repertoire overlap was always found to be slightly, but never significantly, higher in related mother-child pairs than in unrelated mother-child pairs. Persistent microchimeric T cell clones were not detected, at a sensitivity of approximately 93 clones per million clonotypes. The study used deep NGS to compare TCR beta repertoires of mothers and children, seeking features distinguishing related mother-child pairs from unrelated individuals. Mothers averaged 40 +/- 4 years of age and children averaged around 10 +/- 4 years. Libraries were sequenced on Illumina HiSeq 2000 with 100+100 nt paired-end reads after adapter ligation with NEBNext reagents. To prevent cross-contamination, the mother and child libraries were prepared a month apart and were sequenced in separate runs. For each donor, somewhere between 500,000 and 2,000,000 distinct TCR beta clonotypes were identified. Naive TCR beta clonotypes were estimated from low-frequency clonotypes matched to each donor's FACS-determined naive share, without sorting.

This TCR derives from a girl aged 2 to 9 in good health. Here the chain combines TRBV2 and TRBJ2-3, with no D gene named confidently. Sequencing was performed on blood. The base sequence is TGTGCCAGCAGCCAGGACGTCACAGATACGCAGTATTTT. Its protein reads: CASSQDVTDTQYF.